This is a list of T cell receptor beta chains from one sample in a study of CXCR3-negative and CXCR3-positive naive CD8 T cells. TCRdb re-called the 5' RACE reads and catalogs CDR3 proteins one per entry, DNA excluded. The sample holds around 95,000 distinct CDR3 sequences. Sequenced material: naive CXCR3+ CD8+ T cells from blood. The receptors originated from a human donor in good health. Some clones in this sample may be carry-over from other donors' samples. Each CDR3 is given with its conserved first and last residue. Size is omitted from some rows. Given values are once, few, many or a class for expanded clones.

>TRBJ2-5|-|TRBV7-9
CASRPDSSQETQYF
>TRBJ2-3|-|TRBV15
CATSRLSSDTQYF
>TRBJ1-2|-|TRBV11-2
CASSPDSRSFLYGYTF
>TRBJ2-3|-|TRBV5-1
CASSFQGGADTQYF
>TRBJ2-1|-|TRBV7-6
CASSLALGFGNEQFF
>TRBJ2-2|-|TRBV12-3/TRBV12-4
CASSLMDKNTGELFF
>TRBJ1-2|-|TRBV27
CASSLLQSDRKYGYTF
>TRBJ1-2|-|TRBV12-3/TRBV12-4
CASSPIGGRIYGYTF
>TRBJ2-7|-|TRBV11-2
CASSLVRGTYEQYF
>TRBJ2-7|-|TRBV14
CASSQVPRDSSVLTNYEQYF
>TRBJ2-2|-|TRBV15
CATNSGGDRGPANTGELFF
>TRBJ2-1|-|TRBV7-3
CASSVLAGGPYEQFF
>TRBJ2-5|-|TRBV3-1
CASSHVGTAQETQYF
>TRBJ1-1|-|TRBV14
CASSQDLGVVGTEAFF
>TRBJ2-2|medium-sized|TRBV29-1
CSVEPGAGELFF
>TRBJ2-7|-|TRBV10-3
CAFGAGDEQYF
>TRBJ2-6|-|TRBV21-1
CASSPGTGTSGANVLTF
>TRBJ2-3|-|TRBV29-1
CSVPGQGEVDTQYF